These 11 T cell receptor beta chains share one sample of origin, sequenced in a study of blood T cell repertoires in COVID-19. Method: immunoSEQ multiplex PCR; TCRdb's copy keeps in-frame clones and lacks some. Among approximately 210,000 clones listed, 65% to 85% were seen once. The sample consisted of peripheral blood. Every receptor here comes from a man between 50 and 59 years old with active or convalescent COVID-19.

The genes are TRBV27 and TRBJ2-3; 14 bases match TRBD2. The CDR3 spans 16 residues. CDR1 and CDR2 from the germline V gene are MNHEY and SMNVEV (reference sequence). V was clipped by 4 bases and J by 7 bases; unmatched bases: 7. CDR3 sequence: CASSSSRLAGGYTQYF. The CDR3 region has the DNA TGTGCCAGCAGTTCCTCCCGACTAGCGGGGGGGTATACGCAGTATTTT.

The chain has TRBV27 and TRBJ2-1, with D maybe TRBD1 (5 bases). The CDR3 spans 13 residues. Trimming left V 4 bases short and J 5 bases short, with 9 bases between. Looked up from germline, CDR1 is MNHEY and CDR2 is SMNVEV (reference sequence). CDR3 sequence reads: CASSSRQNNEQFF. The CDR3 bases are TGTGCCAGCAGTTCCCGACAGAACAATGAGCAGTTCTTC.

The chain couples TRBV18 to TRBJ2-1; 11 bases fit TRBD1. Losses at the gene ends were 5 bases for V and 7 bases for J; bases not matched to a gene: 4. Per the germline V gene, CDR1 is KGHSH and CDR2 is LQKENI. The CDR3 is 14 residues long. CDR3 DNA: TGTGCCAGCTCAGACGGACAGGGGGCAAATGAGCAGTTCTTC. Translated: CASSDGQGANEQFF.

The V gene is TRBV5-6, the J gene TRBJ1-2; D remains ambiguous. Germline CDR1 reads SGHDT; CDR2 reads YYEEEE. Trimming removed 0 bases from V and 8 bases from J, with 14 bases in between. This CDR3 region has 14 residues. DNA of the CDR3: TGTGCCAGCAGCTTGGGAGCGGCTCTGGTGGGCTACACCTTC. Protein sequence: CASSLGAALVGYTF.

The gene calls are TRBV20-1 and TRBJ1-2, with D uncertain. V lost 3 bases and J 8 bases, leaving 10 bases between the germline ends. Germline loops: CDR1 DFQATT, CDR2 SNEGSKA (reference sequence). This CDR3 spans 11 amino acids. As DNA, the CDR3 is TGCAGTGCTAGGGGCGTTTTCGGCTACACCTTC. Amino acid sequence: CSARGVFGYTF.

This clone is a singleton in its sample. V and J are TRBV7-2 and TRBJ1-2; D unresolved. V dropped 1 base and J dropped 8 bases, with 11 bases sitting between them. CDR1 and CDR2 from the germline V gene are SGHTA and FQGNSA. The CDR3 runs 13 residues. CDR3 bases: TGTGCCAGCAGCTTAGAACTGGGGAGAGGCTACACCTTC. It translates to CASSLELGRGYTF.

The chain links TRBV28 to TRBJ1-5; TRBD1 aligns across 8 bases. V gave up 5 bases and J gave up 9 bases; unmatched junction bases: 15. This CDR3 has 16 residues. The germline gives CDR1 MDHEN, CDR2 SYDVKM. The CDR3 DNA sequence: TGTGCCAGCAGTCAAGGCCTCGGACAGGGTTTTGGGCCCCAGCATTTT. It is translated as CASSQGLGQGFGPQHF.

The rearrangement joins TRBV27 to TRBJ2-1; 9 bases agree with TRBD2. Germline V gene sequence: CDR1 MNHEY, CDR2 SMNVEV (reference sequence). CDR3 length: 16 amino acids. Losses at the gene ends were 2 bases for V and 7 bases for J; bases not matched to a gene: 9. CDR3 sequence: CASSLPSGGPGNEQFF. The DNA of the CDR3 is TGTGCCAGCAGTTTACCGAGCGGGGGGCCTGGGAATGAGCAGTTCTTC.

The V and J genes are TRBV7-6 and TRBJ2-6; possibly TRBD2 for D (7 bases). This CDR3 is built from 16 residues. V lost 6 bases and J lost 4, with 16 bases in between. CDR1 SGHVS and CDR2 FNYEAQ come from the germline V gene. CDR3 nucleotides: TGTGCCAGCAGTCATTACGGGGGGCAAGGGGCCAACGTCCTGACTTTC. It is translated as CASSHYGGQGANVLTF.

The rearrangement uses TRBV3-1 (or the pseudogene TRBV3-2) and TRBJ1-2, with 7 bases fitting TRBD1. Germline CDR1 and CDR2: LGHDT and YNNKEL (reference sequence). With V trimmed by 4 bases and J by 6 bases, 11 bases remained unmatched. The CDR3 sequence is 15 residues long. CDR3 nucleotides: TGTGCCAGCAGCCCCCTAGGGGGCTCGGAGCATGGCTACACCTTC. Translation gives CASSPLGGSEHGYTF.

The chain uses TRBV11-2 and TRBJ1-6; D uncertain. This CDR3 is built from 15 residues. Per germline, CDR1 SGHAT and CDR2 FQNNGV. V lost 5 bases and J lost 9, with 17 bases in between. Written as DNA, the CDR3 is TGTGCCAGCAGCACCCAAACGGGAGGGATTTCACCCCTCCACTTT. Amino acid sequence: CASSTQTGGISPLHF.